This is a list of T cell receptor beta chains from one sample in a study of human T cells and chemical hapten exposure. TCRdb reprocessed the RACE reads via MiXCR and lists one record per CDR3 protein. The data show about 160,000 distinct CDR3 sequences, with 28% seen just once and approximately 2.3% held by the top ten. The source was whole blood, collected in connection with sensitization to the hapten diphenylcyclopropenone (DPC). These receptors originate from a woman aged 18-29 years with alopecia areata. Some clones in this sample may be carry-over from other donors' samples. Both conserved end residues are part of each CDR3. The order of the fields is V gene, CDR3 protein.

V: TRBV4-3
CDR3: CASSQETGTGGSPLHF

V: TRBV2
CDR3: CASSDEVSGANVLTF

V: TRBV15
CDR3: CATSRDSGSGRSTGELFF

V: TRBV20-1
CDR3: CSASDWTLSTDTQYF

V: TRBV9
CDR3: CASSVESRGLGNSPLHF

V: TRBV30
CDR3: CAWRQPDYSGNTIYF

V: TRBV4-3
CDR3: CASSQAAARYNEQFF

V: TRBV29-1
CDR3: CSVVRRGSYEQYF

V: TRBV10-3
CDR3: CAITPGLANNEQFF

V: TRBV27
CDR3: CASSFVTGTAKNIQYF

V: TRBV2
CDR3: CASSGTGASNQPQHF

V: TRBV6-5
CDR3: CASSKQVTGELFF

V: TRBV5-1
CDR3: CASSLEGVYETQYF

V: TRBV28
CDR3: CASSGGGRLDYGYTF

V: TRBV18
CDR3: CASSESRGVEAFF

V: TRBV24-1
CDR3: CATSDRDRATTGELFF

V: TRBV20-1
CDR3: CSAGTLYEQYF

V: TRBV4-3
CDR3: CASRQSGTESSGANVLTF

V: TRBV6-6
CDR3: CASGNTYNEQFF

V: TRBV29-1
CDR3: CSVTGGGGREQFF

V: TRBV6-6
CDR3: CASSYWANNEQFF

V: TRBV3-1
CDR3: CASSHRVPLGETQYF

V: TRBV7-7
CDR3: CASSLRQKGNQPQHF

V: TRBV4-3
CDR3: CASSQGQWYEQYF

V: TRBV20-1
CDR3: CSARDRSNEQYF

V: TRBV11-2
CDR3: CASSKPGLAGGEQFF

V: TRBV11-2
CDR3: CASSWDLWTANTGELFF

V: TRBV7-2
CDR3: CASSSRTGFATEAFF

V: TRBV7-9
CDR3: CASSDTGAPDTEAFF

V: TRBV7-3
CDR3: CASSLWHSGRSEQYF

V: TRBV4-3
CDR3: CASSQDFAQRGTDTQYF

V: TRBV6-2/TRBV6-3
CDR3: CASSYVVKRRSYNEQFF

V: TRBV6-4
CDR3: CASSETGSGANVLTF

V: TRBV5-1
CDR3: CASSWNREEDTQYF

V: TRBV5-4
CDR3: CASSEGPSGPFF

V: TRBV6-2/TRBV6-3
CDR3: CASRSGNYGYTF

V: TRBV19
CDR3: CASSIGGGAHNEQFF

V: TRBV25-1
CDR3: CATGAEGYTF

V: TRBV4-1
CDR3: CASSQPAGGVYGYTF

V: TRBV5-6
CDR3: CASSLAGGAGELFF

V: TRBV3-1
CDR3: CASSQGAGDKPQHF

V: TRBV6-2/TRBV6-3
CDR3: CASSYFLAYNEQFF

V: TRBV10-3
CDR3: CAISGQALLHGYTF

V: TRBV20-1
CDR3: CSAQVVADGELFF

V: TRBV20-1
CDR3: CSARLSINYEQYF

V: TRBV24-1
CDR3: CATSESNSNEQFF

V: TRBV4-2
CDR3: CASSHSGTGASNTGELFF

V: TRBV11-1
CDR3: CASSLYRRGGGGSYNEQFF

V: TRBV7-2
CDR3: CASSLEGQPYSYEQYF

V: TRBV7-9
CDR3: CASSSARGQGYEQYF

V: TRBV24-1
CDR3: CATSATSGRGNEQFF

V: TRBV7-2
CDR3: CASSPGLAGRLTGELFF

V: TRBV20-1
CDR3: CSVPGLANYNEQFF

V: TRBV6-2/TRBV6-3
CDR3: CASVPPGRETQYF

V: TRBV29-1
CDR3: CSVWSPTAVSYEQYF

V: TRBV6-5
CDR3: CASRLTSGLYNEQFF